These T cell receptor beta chains were read from a single sample in a study of blood T cell repertoires in COVID-19. The table came from immunoSEQ multiplex PCR; TCRdb's copy has only in-frame clones and leaves some out. The sample records about 90,000 clones, 70% to 90% being singletons. Source material: peripheral blood. Receptor source: a human donor in a cohort sampled during active COVID-19. Each CDR3 is given with its conserved first and last residue. The D gene is left open where the match is weak. The size field is filled for only some rows; it gives once, few, many or a size class.

v_gene	abundance	j_gene	d_gene	CDR3aa	CDR3nt
TRBV18	.	TRBJ2-1	TRBD1	CASSPRDSVHFF	TGTGCCAGCTCACCACGGGACAGTGTACACTTCTTC
TRBV18	.	TRBJ1-1	TRBD1	CASSPRQGGNTEAFF	TGTGCCAGCTCACCGAGACAGGGTGGGAACACTGAAGCTTTCTTT
TRBV7-2	.	TRBJ2-1	TRBD2	CASSSQSGGSYNEQFF	TGTGCCAGCAGCTCCCAGAGCGGGGGTTCCTACAATGAGCAGTTCTTC
TRBV6-4	few	TRBJ1-2	TRBD1	CASRTGEGYGYTF	TGTGCCAGCCGAACAGGGGAAGGCTATGGCTACACCTTC
TRBV15	.	TRBJ1-4	TRBD1	CATSARGQGNEKLFF	TGTGCCACCAGCGCCCGTGGACAGGGGAACGAAAAACTGTTTTTT
TRBV19	.	TRBJ2-3	.	CASSPRRGSRTDTQYF	TGTGCCAGTAGTCCCCGGCGGGGTTCTCGCACAGATACGCAGTATTTT
TRBV4-3	.	TRBJ1-4	.	CASSQDQGGNEKLFF	TGCGCCAGCAGCCAAGATCAGGGAGGTAATGAAAAACTGTTTTTT
TRBV9	.	TRBJ2-2	TRBD1	CASSQRQGENTGELFF	TGTGCCAGCAGCCAACGACAGGGAGAGAACACCGGGGAGCTGTTTTTT
TRBV19	.	TRBJ2-7	.	CASSDRDTPYEQYF	TGTGCCAGTAGTGACCGGGACACCCCCTACGAGCAGTACTTC
TRBV28	.	TRBJ1-2	TRBD1	CASVAQTGRRSYGYTF	TGTGCCAGCGTAGCCCAGACAGGGCGCAGGTCGTACGGCTACACCTTC
TRBV10-3	few	TRBJ2-7	.	CAISEIQASYEQYF	TGTGCCATCAGTGAGATCCAGGCCTCCTACGAGCAGTACTTC
TRBV19	.	TRBJ1-2	TRBD1	CASTEPGQANYGYTF	TGTGCCAGTACTGAACCGGGACAGGCTAACTATGGCTACACCTTC
TRBV6-5	once	TRBJ2-2	.	CASSWVVGAGELFF	TGTGCCAGCAGTTGGGTAGTAGGGGCCGGGGAGCTGTTTTTT
TRBV4-3	.	TRBJ2-7	.	CASSLTRSAGEQYF	TGCGCCAGCAGCCTAACCCGTTCGGCAGGCGAGCAGTACTTC
TRBV3-1/TRBV3-2	.	TRBJ1-1	.	CASRPGRENTEAFF	TGTGCCAGCAGACCCGGGAGGGAGAACACTGAAGCTTTCTTT
TRBV11-2	.	TRBJ2-2	.	CASSPWRRGRTGELFF	TGTGCCAGCAGCCCCTGGAGGAGGGGACGGACCGGGGAGCTGTTTTTT
TRBV5-1	once	TRBJ2-7	TRBD2	CASSGGLAGDEQYF	TGCGCCAGCAGCGGGGGACTAGCGGGGGACGAGCAGTACTTC
TRBV3-1/TRBV3-2	.	TRBJ1-6	TRBD1	CASSQLDRDNSPLHF	TGTGCCAGCAGCCAGCTTGACAGGGACAATTCACCCCTCCACTTT
TRBV29-1	.	TRBJ2-7	TRBD1	CSVRDRGLEQYF	TGCAGCGTCCGGGACAGGGGGCTCGAGCAGTACTTC
TRBV19	few	TRBJ2-2	TRBD1	CASRTGAAGELFF	TGTGCCAGTAGGACAGGGGCAGCCGGGGAGCTGTTTTTT
TRBV30	.	TRBJ2-2	.	CAWKEGRYTGELFF	TGTGCCTGGAAGGAGGGGCGGTACACCGGGGAGCTGTTTTTT
TRBV25-1	.	TRBJ1-2	TRBD1	CASSELGQGATGYTF	TGTGCCAGCAGTGAATTAGGGCAGGGGGCGACCGGCTACACCTTC
TRBV18	.	TRBJ2-7	TRBD2	CASSPGTSDRLSYEQYF	TGTGCCAGCTCACCGGGAACTAGCGACCGCCTCTCCTACGAGCAGTACTTC
TRBV7-3	.	TRBJ1-2	TRBD1	CASSLTQGRGRSGYTF	TGTGCCAGCAGCTTAACTCAAGGCAGGGGGCGATCTGGCTACACCTTC
TRBV18	few	TRBJ1-4	.	CASSPALNEKLFF	TGTGCCAGCTCCCCTGCGTTGAATGAAAAACTGTTTTTT
TRBV18	.	TRBJ2-7	.	CASSLGAGPSSYEQYF	TGTGCCAGCTCACTAGGGGCAGGGCCTAGCTCCTACGAGCAGTACTTC
TRBV3-1/TRBV3-2	.	TRBJ1-4	TRBD1	CASSTNRGTNEKLFF	TGTGCCAGCAGCACAAACAGGGGCACTAATGAAAAACTGTTTTTT
TRBV7-8	.	TRBJ1-1	.	CASSLVPQVTYTEAFF	TGTGCCAGCAGCTTAGTCCCTCAGGTGACCTACACTGAAGCTTTCTTT
TRBV28	.	TRBJ2-3	.	CASSHDGSRDTQYF	TGTGCCAGCAGCCACGACGGGTCGCGAGATACGCAGTATTTT
TRBV7-8	.	TRBJ1-5	TRBD1	CASSPRYRGNQPQHF	TGTGCCAGCAGCCCAAGATACAGGGGAAATCAGCCCCAGCATTTT
TRBV5-6	.	TRBJ1-6	.	CASSLGLNNSPLHF	TGTGCCAGCAGCCTGGGACTGAATAATTCACCCCTCCACTTT
TRBV4-3	.	TRBJ1-3	.	CASSQDSSQVGNTIYF	TGCGCCAGCAGCCAAGATTCGTCGCAGGTCGGAAACACCATATATTTT
TRBV4-1	few	TRBJ2-7	TRBD1	CASSQPRTGWYEQYF	TGCGCCAGCAGCCAACCTCGGACAGGGTGGTACGAGCAGTACTTC
TRBV28	once	TRBJ2-6	TRBD1	CASSRDSSGANVLTF	TGTGCCAGCAGCCGGGACAGCTCTGGGGCCAACGTCCTGACTTTC
TRBV4-1	.	TRBJ2-3	TRBD2	CASSQVTGTSGWDTQYF	TGCGCCAGCAGCCAAGTTACCGGGACTAGCGGTTGGGATACGCAGTATTTT
TRBV19	.	TRBJ1-5	TRBD1	CASSKGQGYNQPQHF	TGTGCCAGTAGCAAAGGACAGGGCTACAATCAGCCCCAGCATTTT
TRBV6-6	.	TRBJ1-2	.	CASRAQGLAYGYTF	TGTGCCAGCAGGGCACAGGGCCTGGCCTATGGCTACACCTTC